The 32 T cell receptor beta chains presented below share a single source sample, sequenced in a study of shared clonotypes between healthy human individuals. Clones were read by immunoSEQ multiplex PCR, and TCRdb kept only the in-frame ones, dropping some. The sample has some 530,000 clones; roughly 80% are singletons. The sample consisted of PBMCs. These receptors were collected from a woman in her forties in good health. Some clones in this sample may be carry-over from other donors' samples.

The chain carries TRBV5-6 and TRBJ2-1; D unresolved. The CDR3 runs to 12 residues. Germline CDR1 and CDR2: SGHDT and YYEEEE. V was clipped by 2 bases and J by 9 bases, with 9 bases between them. DNA of the CDR3: TGTGCCAGCAGCTTCGAAGCGTTTGAGCAGTTCTTC. Residues: CASSFEAFEQFF.

Concerning this clone: This is likely an artifact of a read error, given a far larger clone one base away. The identical CDR3 is also encoded by other nucleotide sequences in the sample. The chain uses TRBV28 and TRBJ1-1; no definite D call. The CDR3 contains 14 residues. V shed 3 bases and J shed 3 bases, with 11 bases lying between them. Per the germline V gene, CDR1 is MDHEN and CDR2 is SYDVKM. CDR3 sequence reads: CASSFGDRDTEAFF. The DNA for the CDR3 is TGTGCCAGCAGTTTCGGAGATCGCGACACTGAAGCTTTCTTT.

As regards this clone: With a much larger clone just one base away, this may be a read error. Other DNA sequences in this specimen translate into the identical CDR3. V is TRBV11-2 and J is TRBJ1-2; maybe TRBD1 (5 bases). The CDR3 runs to 15 residues. Germline V lookup: CDR1 SGHAT, CDR2 FQNNGV. The CDR3: CASSWGFDSLYGYTF. As DNA, the CDR3 is TGTGCCAGCAGCTGGGGGTTCGACAGCCTATATGGCTATACCTTC.

This clone came up many times. Additional DNA sequences in this sample encode the identical CDR3. The CDR3 nucleotides are TGCGCCAGCAGCTTTGGGGCTGGGGGACAGGGTTCTGAAGCTTTCTTT. Encoded protein: CASSFGAGGQGSEAFF. V usage is TRBV5-1 and J usage is TRBJ1-1; 9 bases match TRBD1. J gave up 6 bases and V 2 bases, and 11 bases lay outside the gene matches. Germline V gene sequence: CDR1 SGHRS, CDR2 YFSETQ. The CDR3 length is 16 residues.

The chain carries TRBV7-9 and TRBJ2-3, with 8 nucleotides matching TRBD2. The V and J ends lost 7 bases and 2 bases, in that order; junction bases with no gene match: 8. The germline V gene has CDR1 SEHNR and CDR2 FQNEAQ (reference sequence). The CDR3 spans 15 residues. This chain's CDR3 is CASTGGGKVTDTQYF. CDR3 in DNA: TGTGCCAGCACGGGAGGGGGGAAGGTCACAGATACGCAGTATTTT.

This rearrangement joins TRBV5-1 to TRBJ1-3; D gene uncertain. CDR1 and CDR2 (germline): SGHRS, YFSETQ. The V gene lost 0 bases and the J gene lost 2 bases, with 9 bases spanning the gap. CDR3 length: 15 residues. CDR3 residues: CASSLGTITGNTIYF. For the CDR3, the DNA is TGCGCCAGCAGCTTGGGCACGATCACTGGAAACACCATATATTTT. Filled out from reference TRBV5-1 and TRBJ1-3, the complete variable domain reads KAGVTQTPRYLIKTRGQQVTLSCSPISGHRSVSWYQQTPGQGLQFLFEYFSETQRNKGNFPGRFSGRQFSNSRSEMNVSTLELGDSALYLCASSLGTITGNTIYFGEGSWLTVV.

The chain is built from TRBV25-1 and TRBJ2-7; maybe TRBD1 (5 bases). With 0 bases removed from V and 2 bases from J, the gap between germline ends came to 8 bases. This CDR3 spans 14 amino acids. Germline V gives CDR1 MGHDK, CDR2 SYGVNS. CDR3 in amino acids: CASSEYRVPYEQYF. CDR3 bases: TGTGCCAGCAGTGAATACAGGGTCCCCTACGAGCAGTACTTC.

The chain employs TRBV19 and TRBJ1-1; 7 bases align to TRBD1. In germline, CDR1 is LNHDA, CDR2 SQIVND (reference sequence). Unmatched junction bases numbered 5, after V lost 3 bases and J lost 1 base. The CDR3 covers 15 residues. The CDR3 DNA follows: TGTGCCAGTAGTATCCCTCGGACAGGGAACACTGAAGCTTTCTTT. Protein sequence: CASSIPRTGNTEAFF.

The chain uses TRBV27 and TRBJ1-2, with 10 bases identical to TRBD1. The CDR3 sequence is 15 residues long. Trimming removed 6 bases from V and 6 bases from J; junction bases left unmatched: 10. Germline V gene data show CDR1 as MNHEY and CDR2 as SMNVEV (reference sequence). As DNA, the CDR3 is TGTGCCAGCAGCCGACCCCGACAGGGGGCGAATGGCTACACCTTC. Amino acids: CASSRPRQGANGYTF.

As for this clone: Other DNA sequences in this sample translate to the same CDR3. J is TRBJ2-7 and V is TRBV7-9; D ambiguous. The J call could be wrong; TRBJ2-1 is a better fit for the DNA end. Looked up from germline, CDR1 is SEHNR and CDR2 is FQNEAQ (reference sequence). The CDR3 spans 15 residues. CDR3 protein: CASSLVPEAYNEQFF. In DNA, the CDR3 is TGTGCCAGCAGCTTAGTTCCAGAGGCCTACAATGAGCAGTTCTTC.

The chain uses TRBV11-2 and TRBJ2-7, with TRBD2 matching over 10 bases. This CDR3 has 14 amino acids. V gave up 6 bases and J gave up 2 bases; unmatched junction bases: 4. Per the germline V gene, CDR1 is SGHAT and CDR2 is FQNNGV. CDR3 loop: CASRPSGSTYEQYF. The DNA of the CDR3 is TGTGCCAGCAGACCTAGCGGGAGTACCTACGAGCAGTACTTC. Full variable domain (rest looked up from reference TRBV11-2 and TRBJ2-7): EAGVAQSPRYKIIEKRQSVAFWCNPISGHATLYWYQQILGQGPKLLIQFQNNGVVDDSQLPKDRFSAERLKGVDSTLKIQPAKLEDSAVYLCASRPSGSTYEQYFGPGTRLTVT.

The CDR3 sequence: CASSPGGGTDTQYF. The CDR3 DNA sequence: TGCGCCAGCAGCCCCGGGGGGGGCACAGATACGCAGTATTTT. This rearrangement joins TRBV5-1 to TRBJ2-3, with 8 bases matching TRBD2. V gave up 4 bases and J gave up 1 base; unmatched junction bases: 2. This CDR3 region has 14 residues. Germline lookup yields CDR1 SGHRS and CDR2 YFSETQ.

This clone came up a few times. Other DNA sequences within the sample encode an identical CDR3. The chain couples TRBV9 to TRBJ2-5; TRBD1 matches 7 bases. The J call may be faulty, since TRBJ2-7 better matches the DNA end. CDR3 length equals 14 residues. CDR1 is SGDLS, CDR2 YYNGEE, per germline. The CDR3 reads CASSRGQEPYEQYF. In DNA, the CDR3 is TGTGCCAGCAGCCGCGGACAGGAACCTTACGAGCAGTACTTC.

The chain uses TRBV25-1 and TRBJ1-6, with D unresolved. With 6 bases removed from V and 6 bases from J, the gap between germline ends came to 12 bases. There are 14 residues in the CDR3. Germline CDR1 is MGHDK and CDR2 is SYGVNS. The CDR3 spells CASRARQLNSPLHF. DNA of the CDR3: TGTGCCAGCAGGGCCCGGCAGCTTAATTCACCCCTCCACTTT.

This clone was detected only once. The rearrangement joins TRBV19 to TRBJ2-2, with D perhaps matching TRBD2 (5 bases). The CDR3 contains 14 residues. CDR1 and CDR2 (germline): LNHDA, SQIVND (reference sequence). Trimming stripped 7 bases from V and 5 bases from J, with 14 bases between. DNA for the CDR3: TGTGCCAGTAAACCCCTGAGGGCTACCGGGGAGCTGTTTTTT. Amino acid sequence: CASKPLRATGELFF.

The chain employs TRBV6-6 and TRBJ1-2; 8 bases are a match to TRBD1. The ends lost 5 bases at V and 6 bases at J; junction bases unmatched: 8. CDR1 and CDR2 (germline): MNHNY, SVGAGI (reference sequence). This CDR3 is built from 14 residues. CDR3 sequence: CASSRTGWRDGYTF. CDR3 nucleotides: TGTGCCAGCAGTAGGACAGGGTGGAGGGATGGCTACACCTTC.

The chain couples TRBV9 to TRBJ2-7, with D maybe TRBD2 (6 bases). Per germline, CDR1 SGDLS and CDR2 YYNGEE. The CDR3 is 15 amino acids. Trimming took off 2 bases at V and 3 bases at J, with 15 bases between the two ends. The CDR3 reads CASSVDASVIYEQYF. As DNA, the CDR3 is TGTGCCAGCAGCGTCGACGCTAGCGTCATCTACGAGCAGTACTTC. The variable domain in full, completed from reference TRBV9 and TRBJ2-7, reads DSGVTQTPKHLITATGQRVTLRCSPRSGDLSVYWYQQSLDQGLQFLIQYYNGEERAKGNILERFSAQQFPDLHSELNLSSLELGDSALYFCASSVDASVIYEQYFGPGTRLTVT.

The V gene is TRBV7-9, the J gene TRBJ2-1; a possible D gene is TRBD2 (5 bases). The CDR3 sequence is 15 residues long. V gave up 4 bases and J gave up 6 bases, with 16 bases separating them. CDR1 is SEHNR, CDR2 FQNEAQ, per germline (reference sequence). The CDR3: CASSSTTMGANEQFF. The CDR3, as DNA: TGTGCCAGCAGCTCGACGACGATGGGAGCCAATGAGCAGTTCTTC.

The rearrangement links TRBV7-3 to TRBJ2-3; D call uncertain. The V end lost 3 bases, the J end lost 4 bases, and 8 bases lay between the germline ends. Germline V CDR1 and CDR2: SGHTA, FQGTGA. This CDR3 has 13 amino acids. CDR3 nucleotide sequence: TGTGCCAGCAGCTTCCAACCGGCAGATACGCAGTATTTT. Translated, it gives CASSFQPADTQYF.

The V and J genes are TRBV1 and TRBJ1-2; whether TRBD1, the table's D call, matches the DNA was not checked. TRBV1 is a known pseudogene. The CDR3 loop spans 16 amino acids. CDR3 nucleotide sequence: TGCACCAGCAGCCAGGGTGCAGGGGGAAACGAGCATGGCTACACCTTC. It codes for CTSSQGAGGNEHGYTF.

A note on this clone: A far larger clone is a single base away, which makes a read error likely. Other DNA sequences in the same sample also yield this CDR3. The CDR3 DNA sequence: TGTGCCAGTAGTTCCGGGACAGGGCTCGGCTACACCTTC. This sequence encodes CASSSGTGLGYTF. This chain connects TRBV19 to TRBJ1-2; 9 nucleotides match TRBD1. Germline lookup yields CDR1 LNHDA and CDR2 SQIVND (reference sequence). This CDR3 is 13 amino acids long. The V and J ends lost 5 bases and 8 bases, in that order; junction bases with no gene match: 6.

For this clone: A read error likely explains this, since a far larger clone differs by one base. The V gene is TRBV5-1, the J gene TRBJ2-2; TRBD2 matches 7 bases. The CDR3 contains 17 residues. From germline, CDR1 is SGHRS and CDR2 YFSETQ. V was clipped by 4 bases and J by 3 bases; unmatched bases: 12. Written as DNA, the CDR3 is TGCGCCAGCAGCGCCCTACTAGTGGGAGGGCACACCGGGGAGCTGTTTTTT. Protein sequence: CASSALLVGGHTGELFF. The full variable domain, rest sourced from reference TRBV5-1 and TRBJ2-2, is KAGVTQTPRYLIKTRGQQVTLSCSPISGHRSVSWYQQTPGQGLQFLFEYFSETQRNKGNFPGRFSGRQFSNSRSEMNVSTLELGDSALYLCASSALLVGGHTGELFFGEGSRLTVL.

The chain uses TRBV6-5 and TRBJ1-2; D not certain. Germline V gene data show CDR1 as MNHEY and CDR2 as SVGAGI. The CDR3 covers 12 residues. Trimming pared 6 bases from V and 7 bases from J, leaving 12 bases between. The CDR3 region is CASSLMGFGYTF. The CDR3 nucleotides are TGTGCCAGCAGCCTGATGGGGTTTGGCTACACCTTC.

The chain recombines TRBV4-2 with TRBJ2-2, with a possible D match to TRBD1 (7 bases). CDR3 size: 17 residues. Trimming stripped 0 bases from V and 4 bases from J, with 15 bases between. From germline, CDR1 is LGHNA and CDR2 YNFKEQ. The chain's CDR3 is CASSQDNGGGGTGELFF. CDR3 DNA: TGTGCCAGCAGCCAAGATAACGGAGGGGGCGGCACCGGGGAGCTGTTTTTT.

This rearrangement joins TRBV2 to TRBJ2-3; unclear D gene. The CDR3 covers 15 residues. The germline gives CDR1 SNHLY, CDR2 FYNNEI. V was cut by 6 bases and J by 4 bases, with 17 bases left in between. CDR3 sequence reads: CASRPMGWGADTQYF. The CDR3 bases are TGTGCCAGCAGACCCATGGGGTGGGGTGCAGATACGCAGTATTTT.

This chain joins TRBV25-1 and TRBJ2-7, with TRBD2 matching over 8 bases. The CDR3 totals 15 residues. Germline CDR1 reads MGHDK; CDR2 reads SYGVNS. V shed 4 bases, J shed 6 bases, and the junction held 11 bases outside the gene matches. The CDR3 is CASSAPGGTRSEQYF. The CDR3, as DNA: TGTGCCAGCAGTGCACCAGGTGGGACTAGGAGCGAGCAGTACTTC.

This clone was observed a single time. The V gene is TRBV10-3, the J gene TRBJ2-3; 14 bases align to TRBD2. The germline gives CDR1 ENHRY, CDR2 SYGVKD. The V gene end was trimmed by 4 bases and the J gene end by 0 bases; junction bases not matched to a gene: 3. This CDR3 contains 17 residues. This CDR3 reads CAISGGTSGGSTDTQYF. CDR3 DNA: TGTGCCATCAGTGGAGGGACTAGCGGGGGTAGCACAGATACGCAGTATTTT.

The sample holds one count of this clone. J is TRBJ2-3 and V is TRBV5-4; 9 bases map to TRBD2. Looked up from germline, CDR1 is SGHNT and CDR2 is YYREEE (reference sequence). Losses at the gene ends were 3 bases for V and 2 bases for J; bases not matched to a gene: 4. The CDR3 is 15 amino acids. The CDR3, as DNA: TGTGCCAGCAGCTCGACTAGCGGCTACACAGATACGCAGTATTTT. Translation gives CASSSTSGYTDTQYF.

Concerning this clone itself: A single base is all that separates this from a far larger clone, so a read error is likely. The chain carries TRBV11-3 and TRBJ2-1; the D gene is possibly TRBD2 (7 bases). V shed 5 bases and J shed 7 bases, with 18 bases lying between them. This CDR3 region has 15 residues. CDR1 is SGHNT and CDR2 is YENEEA in the germline V gene. CDR3 nucleotide sequence: TGTGCCAGCAGCCCACGGAGGGGGGGAATTAATGAGCAGTTCTTC. Translation: CASSPRRGGINEQFF.

The chain combines TRBV15 with TRBJ1-1, with D perhaps matching TRBD1 (6 bases). The CDR3 length is 13 residues. Germline-derived CDR1 and CDR2 are LNHNV and YYDKDF (reference sequence). V lost 1 base, J lost 5 bases, and 8 bases lay in between. CDR3 protein: CATSRGQGTEAFF. DNA of the CDR3: TGTGCCACCAGCAGAGGCCAGGGGACTGAAGCTTTCTTT.

The chain carries TRBV29-1 and TRBJ2-3, with D possibly TRBD2 on 5 matching bases. V lost 0 bases and J 0 bases, leaving 13 bases between the germline ends. CDR1 SQVTM and CDR2 ANQGSEA come from the germline V gene. The length of the CDR3 is 16 residues. The CDR3 protein is CSVEDRSGDSTDTQYF. CDR3 DNA sequence: TGCAGCGTTGAAGATAGGAGCGGAGATAGCACAGATACGCAGTATTTT.

In nucleotides, the CDR3 is TGTGCCAGCAGCTTACGAACTTTTGGCTACACCTTC. Its translation: CASSLRTFGYTF. The chain couples TRBV11-2 to TRBJ1-2; the D is unclear. This CDR3 region has 12 residues. Trimming removed 2 bases from V and 7 bases from J, with 8 bases in between. CDR1 and CDR2 (germline): SGHAT, FQNNGV.